This T cell receptor beta chain came from a study of CD8 T cells in ankylosing spondylitis. The study's findings and limits: In ankylosing spondylitis patients, matched synovial fluid reportedly showed significant enrichment of disease-linked clones. Clones linked to disease, bearing a CD8+ phenotype, were relatively rare in peripheral blood. Among TCR beta sequences, a motif of fewer than 10 highly homologous variants appeared characteristic of ankylosing spondylitis blood. Earlier reports found some motif variants in synovial fluid and blood in reactive arthritis.

The sample holds a few counts of this clonotype. Its matching antigen is unknown. Generation of TCR beta libraries employed quantitative 5'-RACE incorporating molecular barcodes. MiXCR, applied by TCRdb to the 5' RACE reads, yields one record per CDR3 protein. There are fewer than 750,000 distinct CDR3 sequences in the sample; roughly 19% occur only once, and around 19% lies in the top ten. Germline lookup yields CDR1 DFQATT and CDR2 SNEGSKA (reference sequence). Trimming cost V 0 bases and J 0 bases; bases outside gene matches: 13. This CDR3 spans 19 amino acids. Sequencing was performed on blood, either unsorted or a sorted T cell fraction (not recorded which). V is TRBV20-1 and J is TRBJ2-7, with 11 bases that match TRBD2. The TCR comes from a male donor with ankylosing spondylitis. The CDR3 loop is CSARDLKASGGISSYEQYF. CDR3 coding DNA: TGCAGTGCTAGAGATCTAAAGGCTAGCGGGGGGATTAGCTCCTACGAGCAGTACTTC.